This is a list of T cell receptor beta chains from one sample in a study of liver allograft versus peripheral blood T cells. TCRdb called the reads again in MiXCR, with one record for every CDR3 protein. The repertoire holds 2,000 to 3,000 distinct CDR3 sequences, with under 20% as singletons. These TCRs come from a human patient who had a liver transplant. Some T cells may trace back to the graft donor. CDR3s include the opening cysteine and the closing phenylalanine or tryptophan. D genes are given only for firm matches. Only some rows state a clone size, as once, few, many or a class for expanded clones.

D	size	V	J	CDR3	DNA
-	many	TRBV11-1	TRBJ1-6	CASSLKNFGNTSPLHF	TGTGCCAGCAGCTTAAAGAATTTTGGCAATACTTCACCCCTCCACTTT
TRBD2	medium-sized	TRBV6-5	TRBJ2-3	CASSGLAGADTQYF	TGTGCCAGCAGTGGACTAGCGGGAGCAGATACGCAGTATTTT
-	-	TRBV20-1	TRBJ2-1	CSAVTSSGSYNEQFF	TGCAGTGCTGTTACGAGTAGCGGCTCCTACAATGAGCAGTTCTTC
TRBD1	-	TRBV7-9	TRBJ1-5	CASSPPGGDQPQHF	TGTGCCAGCAGCCCGCCAGGGGGCGACCAGCCCCAGCATTTT
-	medium-sized	TRBV6-5	TRBJ1-2	CASSYSGQFYYGYTF	TGTGCCAGCAGTTACTCCGGACAGTTTTACTATGGCTACACCTTC
-	-	TRBV7-3	TRBJ2-3	CASSPRGGREPTDTQYF	TGTGCCAGCAGCCCTAGGGGCGGGCGAGAGCCCACAGATACGCAGTATTTT
TRBD1	medium-sized	TRBV6-6	TRBJ1-3	CASSYPDRGLSGNTIYF	TGTGCCAGCAGTTACCCTGACAGGGGCCTCTCTGGAAACACCATATATTTT
-	once	TRBV2	TRBJ1-1	CASSEFLNTEAFF	TGTGCCAGCAGTGAATTTTTGAACACTGAAGCTTTCTTT
-	medium-sized	TRBV29-1	TRBJ2-4	CSVELWGSAAKNIQYF	TGCAGCGTTGAGTTATGGGGGTCCGCAGCCAAAAACATTCAGTACTTC
-	few	TRBV14	TRBJ1-4	CASSQDPEKLFF	TGTGCCAGCAGCCAAGATCCGGAAAAACTGTTTTTT
-	-	TRBV12-5	TRBJ1-1	CASEGPRNEAFF	TGTGCTAGTGAGGGCCCCAGAAACGAAGCTTTCTTT
TRBD2	-	TRBV13	TRBJ2-5	CASSPRLAETQYF	TGTGCCAGCAGCCCCCGACTAGCGGAGACCCAGTACTTC
TRBD1	many	TRBV7-3	TRBJ1-6	CASSQGGYNSPLHF	TGTGCCAGCAGCCAGGGGGGGTATAATTCACCCCTCCACTTT
-	-	TRBV30	TRBJ1-5	CAWSPGFSNQPQHF	TGTGCCTGGAGTCCCGGTTTTAGCAATCAGCCCCAGCATTTT
-	-	TRBV6-5	TRBJ1-2	CASSYEGLYGYTF	TGTGCCAGCAGTTACGAGGGGCTTTATGGCTACACCTTC
-	-	TRBV6-1	TRBJ2-3	CASSALKYPGHGFSSTDTQYF	TGTGCCAGCAGTGCCCTAAAATACCCGGGACACGGATTCTCTAGCACAGATACGCAGTATTTT
TRBD1	-	TRBV7-9	TRBJ1-4	CASSLTGDNEKLFF	TGTGCCAGCAGCTTGACAGGGGATAATGAAAAACTGTTTTTT
TRBD1	few	TRBV7-9	TRBJ2-2	CASRNGAGGAGELFF	TGTGCCAGCAGAAACGGGGCAGGGGGCGCCGGGGAGCTGTTTTTT
TRBD1	medium-sized	TRBV29-1	TRBJ1-2	CSVPGQGLHGYTF	TGCAGCGTCCCGGGACAGGGGCTCCATGGCTACACCTTC
-	few	TRBV12-3/TRBV12-4	TRBJ2-5	CASSPEDYQETQYF	TGTGCCAGCAGTCCCGAGGACTACCAAGAGACCCAGTACTTC
-	few	TRBV28	TRBJ1-5	CASSLSGVSNQPQHF	TGTGCCAGCAGTTTATCAGGGGTCAGCAATCAGCCCCAGCATTTT
-	medium-sized	TRBV27	TRBJ2-2	CASSPPPGELFF	TGTGCCAGCAGCCCCCCCCCCGGGGAGCTGTTTTTT
TRBD1	medium-sized	TRBV29-1	TRBJ2-2	CSVGLQGANGELFF	TGCAGCGTTGGGCTACAGGGGGCAAACGGGGAGCTGTTTTTT
-	few	TRBV12-3/TRBV12-4	TRBJ2-1	CASTDVAQGGGHNEQFF	TGTGCCAGCACCGACGTGGCTCAGGGGGGAGGCCACAATGAGCAGTTCTTC
-	medium-sized	TRBV9	TRBJ1-2	CASTSEGVGRGYGYTF	TGTGCCAGCACCTCAGAGGGGGTTGGCAGGGGCTATGGCTACACCTTC
TRBD1	medium-sized	TRBV27	TRBJ1-2	CASSSQVDRGDGGYTF	TGTGCCAGCAGTTCTCAGGTCGACAGGGGAGACGGTGGCTACACCTTC
TRBD1	-	TRBV9	TRBJ1-6	CASSEDRGGSPLHF	TGTGCCAGCAGCGAAGACAGGGGGGGATCACCCCTCCACTTT
TRBD2	medium-sized	TRBV6-1	TRBJ2-7	CASSERASGSYEQYF	TGTGCCAGCAGTGAAAGGGCTAGCGGCTCCTACGAGCAGTACTTC
-	few	TRBV20-1	TRBJ2-7	CSAREIGNPYEQYF	TGCAGTGCTAGAGAAATCGGGAACCCCTACGAGCAGTACTTC
-	-	TRBV6-2/TRBV6-3	TRBJ2-7	CASSILGQGTYEQYF	-
-	medium-sized	TRBV29-1	TRBJ1-1	CSVNTRSHTEAFF	TGCAGCGTTAACACCAGGTCCCACACTGAAGCTTTCTTT
-	medium-sized	TRBV27	TRBJ2-3	CASSRHGPGDTQYF	TGTGCCAGCAGTCGACATGGACCTGGCGATACGCAGTATTTT
-	medium-sized	TRBV27	TRBJ1-2	CASSPQTPTVNYGYTF	TGTGCCAGCAGTCCGCAGACCCCGACAGTAAACTATGGCTACACCTTC
-	medium-sized	TRBV5-6	TRBJ2-5	CASSLSETQYF	TGTGCCAGCAGCTTATCCGAGACCCAGTACTTC
-	large	TRBV6-2/TRBV6-3	TRBJ2-3	CASSEETGGTDTQYF	TGTGCCAGCAGTGAAGAGACGGGGGGCACAGATACGCAGTATTTT
TRBD2	-	TRBV7-9	TRBJ2-3	CASSLEALSGSVTQYF	TGTGCCAGCAGCTTAGAAGCCCTCAGCGGGAGTGTTACGCAGTATTTT
-	few	TRBV12-3/TRBV12-4	TRBJ1-1	CASSIYGGEAFF	TGTGCCAGCAGTATTTACGGCGGAGAAGCTTTCTTT
TRBD2	medium-sized	TRBV6-1	TRBJ2-5	CASSEAQGLAGGETQYF	TGTGCCAGCAGTGAAGCGCAGGGACTAGCGGGGGGAGAGACCCAGTACTTC
-	medium-sized	TRBV6-6	TRBJ2-2	CASKQGYGELFF	TGTGCCAGCAAACAGGGCTACGGGGAGCTGTTTTTT
TRBD1	few	TRBV14	TRBJ1-1	CASSLRDRGVTEAFF	TGTGCCAGCAGCTTACGGGACAGGGGGGTCACTGAAGCTTTCTTT